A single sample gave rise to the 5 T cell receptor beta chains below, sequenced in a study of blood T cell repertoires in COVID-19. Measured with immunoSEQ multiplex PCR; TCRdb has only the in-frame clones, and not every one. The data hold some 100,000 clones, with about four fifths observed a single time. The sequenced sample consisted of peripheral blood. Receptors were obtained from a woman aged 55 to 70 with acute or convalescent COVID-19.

As DNA, the CDR3 is TGTGCCAGCTCACCCGGGACAGGGACCTACAATGAGCAGTTCTTC. This translates into CASSPGTGTYNEQFF. The chain joins TRBV18 to TRBJ2-1; 9 positions match TRBD1. The CDR3 runs to 15 residues. Germline trimming cut 3 bases from V and 2 bases from J; bases unmatched to any gene: 2. The germline V gene has CDR1 KGHSH and CDR2 LQKENI.

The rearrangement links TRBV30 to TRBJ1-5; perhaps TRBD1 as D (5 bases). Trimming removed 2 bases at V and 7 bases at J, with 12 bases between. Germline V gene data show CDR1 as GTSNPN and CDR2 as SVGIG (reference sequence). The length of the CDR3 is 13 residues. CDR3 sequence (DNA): TGTGCCTGGAGTAGTGAGCGGGGCCAGCCCCAGCATTTT. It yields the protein CAWSSERGQPQHF. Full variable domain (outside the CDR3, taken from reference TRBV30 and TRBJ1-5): SQTIHQWPATLVQPVGSPLSLECTVEGTSNPNLYWYRQAAGRGLQLLFYSVGIGQISSEVPQNLSASRPQDRQFILSSKKLLLSDSGFYLCAWSSERGQPQHFGDGTRLSIL.

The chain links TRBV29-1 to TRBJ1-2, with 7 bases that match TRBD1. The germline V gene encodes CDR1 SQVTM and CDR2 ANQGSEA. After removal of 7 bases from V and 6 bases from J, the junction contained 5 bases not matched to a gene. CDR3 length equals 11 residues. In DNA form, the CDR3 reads TGCAGCGGCCACGGGACAGATGGCTACACCTTC. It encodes CSGHGTDGYTF.

CDR3 sequence reads: CASSPGTSGVSYNEQFF. CDR3 DNA sequence: TGTGCCAGCAGCCCCGGGACTAGCGGGGTCTCCTACAATGAGCAGTTCTTC. The chain joins TRBV11-3 to TRBJ2-1, with TRBD2 matching 13 bases. Germline V CDR1 and CDR2: SGHNT, YENEEA. With 5 bases clipped from V and 0 bases from J, the junction kept 4 bases outside the gene matches. CDR3 size: 17 residues.

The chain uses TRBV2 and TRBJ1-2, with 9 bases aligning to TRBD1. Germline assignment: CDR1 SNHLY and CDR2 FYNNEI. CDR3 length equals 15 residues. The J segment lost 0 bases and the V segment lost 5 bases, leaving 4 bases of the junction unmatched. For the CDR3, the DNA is TGTGCCAGCAGTCTGGGACAGGGAGCTAACTATGGCTACACCTTC. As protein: CASSLGQGANYGYTF.